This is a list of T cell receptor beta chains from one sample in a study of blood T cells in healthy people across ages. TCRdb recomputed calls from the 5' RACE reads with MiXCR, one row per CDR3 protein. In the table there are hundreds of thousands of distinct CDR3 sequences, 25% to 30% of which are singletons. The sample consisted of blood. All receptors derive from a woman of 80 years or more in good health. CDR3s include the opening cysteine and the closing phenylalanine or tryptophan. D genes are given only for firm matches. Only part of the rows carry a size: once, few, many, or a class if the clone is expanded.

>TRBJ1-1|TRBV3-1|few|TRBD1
TGTGCCAGCAGCCAAGAGGAGGGGGCCTGGACTGAAGCTTTCTTT
CASSQEEGAWTEAFF
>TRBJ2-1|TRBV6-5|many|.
TGTGCCAGCAGCCCCGGGACTGCCCCATACAATGAGCAGTTCTTC
CASSPGTAPYNEQFF
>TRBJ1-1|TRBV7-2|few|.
TGTGCCAGCGGCTTCCCGCCCACTGAAGCTTTCTTT
CASGFPPTEAFF
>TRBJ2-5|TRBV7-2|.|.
TGTGCCAGCAGCTTAGTAGCAGCGAACCAAGAGACCCAGTACTTC
CASSLVAANQETQYF
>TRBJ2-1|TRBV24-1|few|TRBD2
TGTGCCACCAGTGATTTCCCAACTAGCGGTGAGCAGTTCTTC
CATSDFPTSGEQFF
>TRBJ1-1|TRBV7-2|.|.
TGTGCCAGCAGCTTAGCGGCCCTACGGAACACTGAAGCTTTCTTT
CASSLAALRNTEAFF
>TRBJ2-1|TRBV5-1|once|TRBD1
TGCGCCAGCAAGTACGAGGGGGCCTGGGGCAATGAGCAGTTCTTC
CASKYEGAWGNEQFF
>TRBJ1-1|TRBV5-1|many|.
TGCGCCAGCAGCTTCGGAGGAAACACTGAAGCTTTCTTT
CASSFGGNTEAFF
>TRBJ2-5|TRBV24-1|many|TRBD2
TGTGCCACCAGTGATTCAACTAGCGGGTACCAAGAGACCCAGTACTTC
CATSDSTSGYQETQYF
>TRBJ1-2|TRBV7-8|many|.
TGTGCCAGCAGCTTAAGTAGTAGGGAAGGAGGCTACACCTTC
CASSLSSREGGYTF
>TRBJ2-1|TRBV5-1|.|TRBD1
TGCGCCAGCAGCTTGGAGGGACAGGGGAACTACAATGAGCAGTTCTTC
CASSLEGQGNYNEQFF
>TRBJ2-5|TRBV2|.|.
TGTGCCAGCAGTGATAATCCCCCCGCGGGAGAGACCCAGTACTTC
CASSDNPPAGETQYF
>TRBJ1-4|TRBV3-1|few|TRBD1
TGTGCCAGCAGCCGACGACAGGGAGGGTATGAAAAACTGTTTTTT
CASSRRQGGYEKLFF
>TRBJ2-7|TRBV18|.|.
TGTGCCAGCTCACCTGGGGCAGGTCATTACTCCTACGAGCAGTACTTC
CASSPGAGHYSYEQYF
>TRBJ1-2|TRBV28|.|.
TGTGCCAGCAGCCTCTCGCCTCCAGCTAACTATGGCTACACCTTC
CASSLSPPANYGYTF
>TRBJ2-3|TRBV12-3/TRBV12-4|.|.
TGTGCCAGCAGTTTTACGAAAATTGCCACAGATGCGCAGTATTTT
CASSFTKIATDAQYF
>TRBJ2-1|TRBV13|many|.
TGTGCCAGCAGCCCAGCAGGGCGGGGTGAGCAGTTCTTC
CASSPAGRGEQFF
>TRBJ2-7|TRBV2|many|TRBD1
TGTGCCAGCGCCCTCCGTGCAGGGGGAATCGGCGAGCAGTACTTC
CASALRAGGIGEQYF
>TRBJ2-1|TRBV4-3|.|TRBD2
TGCGCCAGCAGCCAAGGGATCGGGGGGGCCAATGAGCAGTTCTTC
CASSQGIGGANEQFF
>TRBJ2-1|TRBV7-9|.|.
TGTGCCAGCAGCTTAGATCTCGTAACCTACAATGAGCAGTTCTTC
CASSLDLVTYNEQFF
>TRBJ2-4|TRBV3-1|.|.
TGTACCAGCAGTCGTGCCGTGCTAGCCAAAAACATTCAGTACTTC
CTSSRAVLAKNIQYF
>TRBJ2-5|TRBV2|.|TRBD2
TGTGCCAGCAGTGGAACTAGCGGGGGGCGACGGTGGGAGACCCAGTACTTC
CASSGTSGGRRWETQYF
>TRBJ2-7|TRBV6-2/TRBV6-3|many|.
TGTGCCAGCAGTAGTGACAGGATACCCTACGAGCAGTACTTC
CASSSDRIPYEQYF
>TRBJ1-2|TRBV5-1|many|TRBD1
TGCGCCAGCAGACCACAGGGGCCTTATGGCTACACCTTC
CASRPQGPYGYTF
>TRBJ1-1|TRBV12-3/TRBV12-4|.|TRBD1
TGTGCCAGCAGTAATACAGGGGGCACTGAAGCTTTCTTT
CASSNTGGTEAFF
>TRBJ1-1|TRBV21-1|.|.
TGTGCCAGCAGCAGAGACAGGGACTCCTACACTGAAGCTTTCTTT
CASSRDRDSYTEAFF
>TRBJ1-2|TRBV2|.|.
TGTGCCAGCAGTGAGGGAGCGAACTATGGCTACACCTTC
CASSEGANYGYTF
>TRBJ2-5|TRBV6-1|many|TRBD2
TGTGCCAGCAGTGACGGACTAGCGGGTTCGTACCAAGAGACCCAGTACTTC
CASSDGLAGSYQETQYF
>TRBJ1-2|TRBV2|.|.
TGTGCCAGCAGTGACTCAGCCTCCTATGGCTACACCTTC
CASSDSASYGYTF
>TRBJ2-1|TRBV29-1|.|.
TGCAGCGTTGTTTTTAGCAATGAGCAGTTCTTC
CSVVFSNEQFF
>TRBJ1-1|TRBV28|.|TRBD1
TGTACCAGCCGAAAGGGGGGACAGGCGAGAAAGGACACTGAAGCTTTCTTT
CTSRKGGQARKDTEAFF
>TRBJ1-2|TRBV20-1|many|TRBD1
TGCAGTGCACCCCAGGGGGTTAGCTATGGCTACACCTTC
CSAPQGVSYGYTF
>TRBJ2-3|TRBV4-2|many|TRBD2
TGTGCCAGCAGCCAAGGGACTAGCGCAACAGATACGCAGTATTTT
CASSQGTSATDTQYF
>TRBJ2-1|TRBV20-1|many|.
TGCAGTGCTAGAGATGTGGGGGGCCCATACAATGAGCAGTTCTTC
CSARDVGGPYNEQFF
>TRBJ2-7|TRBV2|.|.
TGTGCCACCAAAGAGAGGGGGGGCACGAATGAGCAGTACTTC
CATKERGGTNEQYF
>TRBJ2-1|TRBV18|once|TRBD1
TGTGCCAGCTCCCTCCGGGACAGGGTAGAGACCCAGTTCTTC
CASSLRDRVETQFF
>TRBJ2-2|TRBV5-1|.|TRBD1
TGCGCCAGCAGCTCCGGACCGGGACAGGGTCATGCCGGGGAGCTGTTTTTT
CASSSGPGQGHAGELFF
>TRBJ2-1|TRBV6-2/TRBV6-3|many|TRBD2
TGTGCCAGCAGTAGGACTAGCGGGGGAGGGGTTGAGCAGTTCTTC
CASSRTSGGGVEQFF
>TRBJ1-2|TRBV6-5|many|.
TGTGCCAGCAGTTACTCATTCGGACCTTCCGAAAATGGCTACACCTTC
CASSYSFGPSENGYTF
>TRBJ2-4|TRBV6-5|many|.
TGTGCCAGCACCTCATTAACGGGACGGACGTTCGCCAAAAACATTCAGTACTTC
CASTSLTGRTFAKNIQYF
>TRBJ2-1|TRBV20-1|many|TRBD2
TGCAGTGCCACGGGACTAGCGGGGGGGCGGACCTACAATGAGCAGTTCTTC
CSATGLAGGRTYNEQFF
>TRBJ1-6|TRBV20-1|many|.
TGCAGTGCTAAGAAAGGGGCTAATTCACCCCTCCACTTT
CSAKKGANSPLHF
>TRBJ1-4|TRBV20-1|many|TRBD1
TGCAGTGCGGCCGGACAGGGGAGCGAAAAACTGTTTTTT
CSAAGQGSEKLFF
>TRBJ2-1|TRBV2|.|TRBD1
TGTGCCAGCCGTTCCGGACAGGAAAACTACGAGCAGTTCTTC
CASRSGQENYEQFF
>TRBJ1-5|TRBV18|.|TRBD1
TGTGCCAGCTCACCAGGACAGGCGTCCATGCAGCCCCAGCATTTT
CASSPGQASMQPQHF
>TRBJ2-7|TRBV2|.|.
TGTGCCAGCAGTGAACAGGGATCGGTCTACGAGCAGTACTTC
CASSEQGSVYEQYF
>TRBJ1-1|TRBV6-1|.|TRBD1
TGTGCCAGCAGTGCCCCGGACAGGGGGCAAACTGAAGCTTTCTTT
CASSAPDRGQTEAFF
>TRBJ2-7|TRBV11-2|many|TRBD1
TGTGCCAGCAGCTTAGGGACAGGGAGTGGAGAGCAGTACTTC
CASSLGTGSGEQYF
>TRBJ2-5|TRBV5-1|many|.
TGCGCCAGCAGCTTGGCCAGGGCAGCCCAAGAGACCCAGTACTTC
CASSLARAAQETQYF
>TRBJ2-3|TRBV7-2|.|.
TGTGCCAGCACGCGATTACCGGATACGCAGTATTTT
CASTRLPDTQYF
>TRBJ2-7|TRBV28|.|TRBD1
TGTGCCAGCAGTTACCGGGACAGACATTCCTACGAGCAGTACTTC
CASSYRDRHSYEQYF